This TCR beta chain was captured in a study of blood T cell repertoires in COVID-19. Method: immunoSEQ multiplex PCR; TCRdb's copy keeps in-frame clones and lacks some. This table has 300,000 to 350,000 clones, roughly 87% appearing once. Germline assignment: CDR1 MRHNA and CDR2 SNTAGT. V lost 5 bases, J lost 9 bases, and 14 bases lay in between. CDR3 length equals 13 residues. The rearrangement uses TRBV6-4 and TRBJ2-1, with D tentatively TRBD2 (5 bases). The sequence was collected from a man between 25 and 39 years old with COVID-19, enrolled during active disease. Sequencing was performed on peripheral blood. CDR3 bases: TGTGCCAGCAGTCCCGGCGGGCTGGGTGAGCAGTTCTTC. Protein product: CASSPGGLGEQFF.